This T cell receptor (beta chain) was documented in a study of blood T cells in healthy people across ages. Study-level results: The authors considered diversity estimates from one million T cells to be underestimates. Any conclusive comparison of naive versus antigen-experienced cells was prevented by using unsorted PBMCs.

Primers used in a second PCR of roughly 6 to 11 cycles were a sample-barcoded 5' primer and a J-beta primer mix. TCRdb reprocessed the 5' RACE reads with MiXCR, giving one entry per CDR3 protein. The sample contains 780,000 or so distinct CDR3 sequences, approximately 60% of which appear only once. The V gene's germline CDR1 is SSHAT and CDR2 FNYEAQ (reference sequence). The CDR3 is 15 residues long. Trimming removed 5 bases from V and 5 bases from J, with 18 bases in between. Note on this clonotype: Antigen unknown.

The sequencing sample was made of blood. The chain recombines TRBV7-7 with TRBJ2-5; no reliable D call. The clonotype was recovered from a man aged 40-49 years in good health. CDR3 sequence: CASSQISGPRETQYF. The CDR3 region has the DNA TGTGCCAGCAGCCAAATCTCGGGTCCCCGGGAGACCCAGTACTTC.